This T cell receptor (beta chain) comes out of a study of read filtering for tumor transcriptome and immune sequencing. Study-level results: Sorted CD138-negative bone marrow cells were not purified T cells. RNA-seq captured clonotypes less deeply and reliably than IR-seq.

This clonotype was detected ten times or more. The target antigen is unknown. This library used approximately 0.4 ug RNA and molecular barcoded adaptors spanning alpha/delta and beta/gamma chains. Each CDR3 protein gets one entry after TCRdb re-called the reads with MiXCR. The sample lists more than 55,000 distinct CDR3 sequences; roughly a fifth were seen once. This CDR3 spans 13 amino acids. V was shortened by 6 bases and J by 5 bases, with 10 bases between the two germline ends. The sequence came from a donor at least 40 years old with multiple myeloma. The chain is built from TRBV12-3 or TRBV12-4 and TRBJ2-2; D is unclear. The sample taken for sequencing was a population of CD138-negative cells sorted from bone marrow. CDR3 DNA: TGTGCCAGCAGAACCCGCCGAACCGGGGAGCTGTTTTTT. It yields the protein CASRTRRTGELFF.